Below, one TCR beta chain is given with its context. Its antigen is not identified. These data originate in a study of T cell responses to AZD1222 COVID-19 vaccine. Findings and limits, study-wide: Spike-specific TCR breadth rose after two AZD1222 doses, and depth rose as well. Variant regions that are unmutated are reportedly the target of nearly half of spike-specific TCRs.

Profiled with immunoSEQ multiplex PCR; TCRdb holds only in-frame clones, not every one. Of 200,000 to 250,000 clones in the sample, around 94% were seen once. The V gene lost 6 bases and the J gene lost 8 bases, with 13 bases spanning the gap. The CDR3 covers 13 residues. Germline V gene sequence: CDR1 MDHEN, CDR2 SYDVKM. The sample here was peripheral blood, taken 28 days after the second dose of the MenACWY control vaccine. This clonotype was sampled from an adult who received the MenACWY meningococcal vaccine as a control. This chain links TRBV28 with TRBJ1-4; TRBD1 is a possible D gene (6 bases). As DNA, the CDR3 is TGTGCCAGCAGCCCTGGGGGCTCGGAAAAACTGTTTTTT. Protein product: CASSPGGSEKLFF. The full variable domain, in which reference TRBV28 and TRBJ1-4 provide the parts outside the CDR3, is DVKVTQSSRYLVKRTGEKVFLECVQDMDHENMFWYRQDPGLGLRLIYFSYDVKMKEKGDIPEGYSVSREKKERFSLILESASTNQTSMYLCASSPGGSEKLFFGSGTQLSVL.